The 19 T cell receptor beta chains below come from one sample, sequenced in a study of cytomegalovirus exposure and HLA in healthy donors. The PCR was carried out with 60 Vbeta primers and 13 Jbeta primers. Profiled with immunoSEQ multiplex PCR; TCRdb holds only in-frame clones, not every one. Among more than 55,000 clones listed, 75% to 85% were seen once. Sequencing was done on a sample of PBMCs. The receptors originated from a man aged 30-40 years in good health and CMV-seronegative.

The chain combines TRBV15 with TRBJ1-2; D perhaps matches TRBD1 (5 bases). Between the trimmed V and J ends, which lost 5 bases and 2 bases, there was a span of 15 bases. Germline V gene data show CDR1 as LNHNV and CDR2 as YYDKDF (reference sequence). The CDR3 runs 15 residues. In DNA, the CDR3 is TGTGCCACCAGCTCCGACAGAATTTTAAACTATGGCTACACCTTC. As protein: CATSSDRILNYGYTF.

This clone was detected only a few times. The chain links TRBV4-3 to TRBJ2-5; 8 bases match TRBD2. The CDR3 has 16 amino acids. Germline V gives CDR1 LGHNA, CDR2 YSLEER. Unmatched junction bases numbered 8, after V lost 0 bases and J lost 5 bases. This CDR3 is CASSQEGGTSGETQYF. For the CDR3, the DNA is TGCGCCAGCAGCCAAGAAGGAGGGACTAGTGGTGAGACCCAGTACTTC.

This chain links TRBV7-3 with TRBJ2-1; 7 positions match TRBD2. Germline assignment: CDR1 SGHTA and CDR2 FQGTGA. The CDR3 has 17 residues. The junction had 10 bases not matched to a gene; V was cut back by 5 bases and J by 0 bases. This CDR3 reads CASSPEIAGPSYNEQFF. The CDR3, as DNA: TGTGCCAGCAGCCCCGAAATAGCGGGCCCCTCCTACAATGAGCAGTTCTTC.

The chain combines TRBV9 with TRBJ1-4; 8 bases fit TRBD1. Germline V lookup: CDR1 SGDLS, CDR2 YYNGEE. The trim removed 3 bases at V and 5 bases at J, leaving 6 bases unmatched. CDR3 length: 15 amino acids. CDR3 sequence reads: CASSDARDRNEKLFF. For the CDR3, the DNA is TGTGCCAGCAGCGACGCCCGGGACAGGAATGAAAAACTGTTTTTT.

This chain uses TRBV5-1 with TRBJ1-1, with D possibly TRBD1 on 6 matching bases. Trimming stripped 0 bases from V and 3 bases from J, with 12 bases between. The CDR3 is 15 residues long. Germline assignment: CDR1 SGHRS and CDR2 YFSETQ. The CDR3 region has the DNA TGCGCCAGCAGCTTGGGGGGCAGGGGAGACACTGAAGCTTTCTTT. Translating it yields CASSLGGRGDTEAFF.

This chain uses TRBV5-8 with TRBJ1-1, with D possibly being TRBD1 (5 bases). CDR1 and CDR2 from the germline V gene are SGHTS and YDEGEE. CDR3 size: 15 residues. V shed 3 bases and J shed 4 bases, with 16 bases lying between them. The CDR3 sequence is CASSSRGWGATEAFF. The CDR3 region has the DNA TGTGCCAGCAGCTCGCGGGGTTGGGGCGCCACTGAAGCTTTCTTT.

As DNA, the CDR3 is TGTGCCACCAGCAGAGCAGGGGGCAATCAGCCCCAGCATTTT. It specifies CATSRAGGNQPQHF. The chain joins TRBV15 to TRBJ1-5, with D maybe TRBD1 (6 bases). CDR3 length equals 14 residues. V lost 1 base, J lost 2 bases, and 6 bases lay in between. CDR1 and CDR2 (germline): LNHNV, YYDKDF (reference sequence).

The chain is built from TRBV6-6 and TRBJ2-5; D is perhaps TRBD2 (6 bases). V was clipped by 3 bases and J by 5 bases, with 16 bases between them. This CDR3 spans 15 amino acids. Per the germline V gene, CDR1 is MNHNY and CDR2 is SVGAGI (reference sequence). The CDR3, as DNA: TGTGCCAGCAGTTATTTAGCCAGGGAGGCGGAGACCCAGTACTTC. It yields the protein CASSYLAREAETQYF.

The chain combines TRBV9 with TRBJ2-1; TRBD2 matches 11 bases. Losses at the gene ends were 0 bases for V and 0 bases for J; bases not matched to a gene: 11. The V gene's germline CDR1 is SGDLS and CDR2 YYNGEE. This CDR3 has 20 residues. The CDR3 is CASSVGLSGGGKSSYNEQFF. The CDR3 region has the DNA TGTGCCAGCAGCGTAGGTCTTAGCGGGGGGGGCAAGAGCTCCTACAATGAGCAGTTCTTC.

The chain links TRBV7-9 to TRBJ2-4; TRBD2 might be the D (5 bases). Germline-derived CDR1 and CDR2 are SEHNR and FQNEAQ (reference sequence). The CDR3 extends over 14 amino acids. V was clipped by 5 bases and J by 1 base, with 9 bases between them. This chain's CDR3 is CASSQTGAKNIQYF. CDR3 DNA: TGTGCCAGCAGCCAAACGGGGGCCAAAAACATTCAGTACTTC.

The chain links TRBV7-2 to TRBJ2-7; possible D gene TRBD1, 6 bases. The CDR3 is 13 amino acids. The germline V gene encodes CDR1 SGHTA and CDR2 FQGNSA. Between the trimmed V and J ends, which lost 4 bases and 6 bases, there was a span of 13 bases. This chain's CDR3 is CASSWDTPSEQYF. The CDR3 nucleotides are TGTGCCAGCAGCTGGGACACTCCAAGCGAGCAGTACTTC.

The V call is TRBV6-5, the J call TRBJ1-1; weak D call: TRBD1 (6 bases). CDR1 MNHEY and CDR2 SVGAGI come from the germline V gene. The CDR3 covers 16 residues. V dropped 0 bases and J dropped 1 base, with 12 bases sitting between them. In nucleotides, the CDR3 is TGTGCCAGCAGTTACTCCCGGGGGGGGCCGAACACTGAAGCTTTCTTT. It encodes CASSYSRGGPNTEAFF.

V gene TRBV13 combines with J gene TRBJ2-7; TRBD1 matches at 9 bases. After removal of 4 bases from V and 5 bases from J, the junction contained 6 bases not matched to a gene. The germline CDR1 and CDR2 sequences are PRHDT and FYEKMQ (reference sequence). The CDR3 extends over 14 amino acids. CDR3 protein: CASSSQGARDEQYF. As DNA, the CDR3 is TGTGCCAGCAGCTCACAGGGGGCGCGGGACGAGCAGTACTTC.

This clone was observed a single time. The chain combines TRBV28 with TRBJ2-7; 7 positions match TRBD2. Germline V gene lookup returns CDR1 MDHEN and CDR2 SYDVKM. This CDR3 spans 16 amino acids. The junction had 10 bases not matched to a gene; V was cut back by 5 bases and J by 0 bases. In DNA, the CDR3 is TGTGCCAGCAGTCCCCTTGGGAGGGTAAGCTCCTACGAGCAGTACTTC. Translating it yields CASSPLGRVSSYEQYF.

This clone was found once. CDR3 sequence reads: CASSFLLAGEEQFF. Here the CDR3 DNA reads TGTGCCAGCAGTTTCTTACTAGCGGGAGAGGAGCAGTTCTTC. The chain employs TRBV2 and TRBJ2-1, with 11 bases lining up with TRBD2. CDR1 is SNHLY, CDR2 FYNNEI, per germline. The CDR3 consists of 14 residues. J lost 10 bases, V lost 5 bases, and 7 bases had no gene match. The full variable domain, with the rest looked up from reference TRBV2 and TRBJ2-1, is EPEVTQTPSHQVTQMGQEVILRCVPISNHLYFYWYRQILGQKVEFLVSFYNNEISEKSEIFDDQFSVERPDGSNFTLKIRSTKLEDSAMYFCASSFLLAGEEQFFGPGTRLTVL.

This clone is a singleton in its sample. V and J are TRBV6-5 and TRBJ1-4, with a tentative D call TRBD1 (5 bases). The CDR3 runs to 15 residues. V was clipped by 2 bases and J by 8 bases, with 15 bases between them. From germline, CDR1 is MNHEY and CDR2 SVGAGI. CDR3 residues: CASSYTQGGPEKLFF. The CDR3, as DNA: TGTGCCAGCAGTTACACTCAGGGAGGTCCCGAAAAACTGTTTTTT.

This chain uses TRBV12-5 with TRBJ2-2; tentatively, D is TRBD2 (6 bases). V shed 6 bases and J shed 8 bases, with 16 bases lying between them. Per germline, CDR1 LGHNT and CDR2 FRNRAP. This CDR3 has 14 residues. CDR3 nucleotides: TGTGCTAGTGGAGGGCAAGCGGGCGGGGGGGAGCTGTTTTTT. This codes for CASGGQAGGGELFF.

The chain combines TRBV11-3 with TRBJ2-2; D perhaps matches TRBD2 (5 bases). The V end was cut by 4 bases, the J end by 5 bases, with 17 bases between. The CDR3 runs 16 residues. The germline CDR1 and CDR2 sequences are SGHNT and YENEEA. The CDR3 region has the DNA TGTGCCAGCAGCTCCGCGTTCGGGGTTGATACCGGGGAGCTGTTTTTT. Its protein is CASSSAFGVDTGELFF.

This chain uses TRBV2 with TRBJ1-4; 10 bases align to TRBD1. J gave up 8 bases and V 6 bases, and 9 bases lay outside the gene matches. Germline CDR1 and CDR2: SNHLY and FYNNEI. There are 15 residues in the CDR3. The CDR3 nucleotides are TGTGCCAGCAGCCTAACCGGGACAGGGGACGAAAAACTGTTTTTT. It is translated as CASSLTGTGDEKLFF.